What follows is one T cell receptor (beta chain) and its context. Germline assignment: CDR1 MGHRA and CDR2 YSYEKL. The CDR3 runs 16 residues. Losses at the gene ends were 2 bases for V and 7 bases for J; bases not matched to a gene: 8. This specimen comes from a study of PD-1 blockade in mismatch repair-deficient tumors. Looking at the study overall: Patients had about 13 mismatch repair-deficient cancer types and were previously treated and progressing.

Libraries were prepared by immunoSEQ multiplex PCR; TCRdb keeps only in-frame clonotypes and omits some of them. The sample consists of about 63,000 clones, approximately 88% of them appearing once. The TCR originated in an adult with mismatch repair-deficient cancer. Sequenced material: peripheral blood, taken 52 weeks after starting pembrolizumab. The genes are TRBV4-1 and TRBJ1-4, with 9 bases aligning to TRBD1. CDR3 protein: CASSQKAGTGREKLFF. Here the CDR3 DNA reads TGCGCCAGCAGCCAAAAGGCCGGGACAGGGCGTGAAAAACTGTTTTTT.